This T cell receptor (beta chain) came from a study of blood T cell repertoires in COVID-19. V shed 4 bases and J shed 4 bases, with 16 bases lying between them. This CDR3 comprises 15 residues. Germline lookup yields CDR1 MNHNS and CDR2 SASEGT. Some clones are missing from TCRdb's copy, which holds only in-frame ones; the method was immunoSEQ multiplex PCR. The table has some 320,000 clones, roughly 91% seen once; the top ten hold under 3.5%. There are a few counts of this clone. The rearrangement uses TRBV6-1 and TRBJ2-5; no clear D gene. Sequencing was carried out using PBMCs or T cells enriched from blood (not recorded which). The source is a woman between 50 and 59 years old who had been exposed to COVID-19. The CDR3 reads CASSVARSNGETQYF. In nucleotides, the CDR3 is TGTGCCAGCAGTGTCGCTCGCTCAAACGGAGAGACCCAGTACTTC.